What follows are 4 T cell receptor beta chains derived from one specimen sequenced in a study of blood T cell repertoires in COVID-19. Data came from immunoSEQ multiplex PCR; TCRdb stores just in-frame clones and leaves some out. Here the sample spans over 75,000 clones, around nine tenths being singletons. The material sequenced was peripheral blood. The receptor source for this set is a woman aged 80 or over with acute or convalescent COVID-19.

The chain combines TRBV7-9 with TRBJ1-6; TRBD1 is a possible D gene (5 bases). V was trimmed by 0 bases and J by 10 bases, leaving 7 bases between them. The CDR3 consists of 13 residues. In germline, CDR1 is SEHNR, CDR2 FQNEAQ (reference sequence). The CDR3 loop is CASSLAGVSPLHF. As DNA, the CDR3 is TGTGCCAGCAGCTTAGCAGGGGTCTCACCCCTCCACTTT.

The CDR3 coding sequence is TGCGCCAGCAGCTTGGATCCCGCCAGCGGGGGAACAGATACGCAGTATTTT. Amino acid sequence: CASSLDPASGGTDTQYF. The genes are TRBV5-1 and TRBJ2-3, with 8 bases matching TRBD2. Germline CDR1 is SGHRS and CDR2 is YFSETQ. The CDR3 runs to 17 residues. V lost 0 bases to trimming and J lost 3 bases; unmatched junction nucleotides: 9. The whole variable domain, filled in from reference TRBV5-1 and TRBJ2-3, reads KAGVTQTPRYLIKTRGQQVTLSCSPISGHRSVSWYQQTPGQGLQFLFEYFSETQRNKGNFPGRFSGRQFSNSRSEMNVSTLELGDSALYLCASSLDPASGGTDTQYFGPGTRLTVL.

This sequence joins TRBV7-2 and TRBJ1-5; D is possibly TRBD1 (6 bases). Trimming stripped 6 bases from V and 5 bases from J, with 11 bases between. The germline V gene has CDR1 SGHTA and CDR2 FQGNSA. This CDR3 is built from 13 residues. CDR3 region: CASRQGEYQPQHF. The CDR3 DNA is TGTGCCAGCAGACAGGGAGAGTATCAGCCCCAGCATTTT. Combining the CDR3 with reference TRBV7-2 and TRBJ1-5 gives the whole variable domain GAGVSQSPSNKVTEKGKDVELRCDPISGHTALYWYRQSLGQGLEFLIYFQGNSAPDKSGLPSDRFSAERTGGSVSTLTIQRTQQEDSAVYLCASRQGEYQPQHFGDGTRLSIL.

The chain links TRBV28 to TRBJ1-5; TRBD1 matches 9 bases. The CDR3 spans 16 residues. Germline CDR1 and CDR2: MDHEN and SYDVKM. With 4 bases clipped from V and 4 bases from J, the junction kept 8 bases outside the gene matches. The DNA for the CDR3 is TGTGCCAGCAGTTCCTCGGACAGGGGCTGGAATCAGCCCCAGCATTTT. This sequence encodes CASSSSDRGWNQPQHF.